This TCR beta chain was documented in a study of T cell responses to AZD1222 COVID-19 vaccine. General study results and limits: Nearly half of spike-specific TCRs reportedly target variant regions that are unmutated in the B.1.351 and B.1.1.7 variants. Two AZD1222 administrations were followed by greater Spike-specific TCR breadth and depth. At 160-218 and 743-854, vaccine-associated CD4 TCRs were dominant, and they spanned spike. White British people made up most donors, females outnumbered males, and clonal diversity was possibly underestimated.

Profiled with immunoSEQ multiplex PCR; TCRdb holds only in-frame clones, not every one. The profile covers about 110,000 clones, with roughly 90% appearing a single time and roughly 1.1% taken by the ten largest. Germline assignment: CDR1 SGHTA and CDR2 FQGNSA. This CDR3 comprises 13 residues. V lost 1 base, J lost 6 bases, and 7 bases lay in between. Concerning this clone: Its antigen is still unknown. Other DNA sequences within the sample encode an identical CDR3.

The V call is TRBV7-2, the J call TRBJ1-5; weak D call: TRBD1 (6 bases). This receptor was obtained from an adult in good health. The source material was peripheral blood, sampled on day 0 of AZD1222 vaccination. DNA of the CDR3: TGTGCCAGCAGCTTAGAAGGGGGTCAGCCCCAGCATTTT. Protein product: CASSLEGGQPQHF.